Each of the 8 T cell receptor beta chains below was sequenced from the same sample in a study of blood T cell repertoires in COVID-19. Sequenced by immunoSEQ multiplex PCR; TCRdb stores in-frame clones only, minus some. The repertoire holds about 160,000 clones, with approximately 91% as singletons. The sample taken for sequencing was peripheral blood. Receptor source: a man aged 18 to 30 with acute or convalescent COVID-19.

This clone was detected only a few times. The gene calls are TRBV19 and TRBJ1-2; tentatively, D is TRBD1 (6 bases). The CDR3 extends over 14 amino acids. Germline CDR1 and CDR2: LNHDA and SQIVND (reference sequence). Trimming pared 3 bases from V and 0 bases from J, leaving 8 bases between. The CDR3 loop is CASSMDRSNYGYTF. Here the CDR3 DNA reads TGTGCCAGTAGTATGGACAGATCTAACTATGGCTACACCTTC.

The rearrangement uses TRBV5-6 and TRBJ2-1; the D gene is possibly TRBD2 (6 bases). Trimming removed 5 bases from V and 5 bases from J, with 11 bases in between. In germline, CDR1 is SGHDT, CDR2 YYEEEE. This CDR3 spans 13 amino acids. CDR3 nucleotide sequence: TGTGCCAGCAGTTCCGGGACTCACAATGAGCAGTTCTTC. It codes for CASSSGTHNEQFF.

The chain combines TRBV18 with TRBJ2-7; 9 bases line up with TRBD2. V shed 0 bases and J 3 bases; nucleotides not matched to a gene: 6. The CDR3 consists of 16 residues. Germline CDR1 is KGHSH and CDR2 is LQKENI. The CDR3 DNA is TGTGCCAGCTCACCACCGCGTCTAGCGGGGATCTACGAGCAGTACTTC. Amino acids: CASSPPRLAGIYEQYF.

The chain links TRBV18 to TRBJ1-2, with 9 bases fitting TRBD1. The CDR3 totals 15 residues. J was trimmed by 4 bases and V by 3 bases; bases with no gene match: 6. Germline V gene lookup returns CDR1 KGHSH and CDR2 LQKENI. The CDR3 loop is CASSPTATGGYGYTF. DNA of the CDR3: TGTGCCAGCTCACCCACAGCGACAGGGGGCTATGGCTACACCTTC.

The table lists this clone with a count of one. The chain is built from TRBV10-3 and TRBJ2-7, with 9 bases aligning to TRBD1. The CDR3 length is 14 residues. Trimming at V came to 6 bases and at J to 0 bases, leaving 3 bases not matched to a gene. The germline V gene has CDR1 ENHRY and CDR2 SYGVKD. CDR3 loop: CAIRGDRDSYEQYF. The CDR3 coding sequence is TGTGCCATCAGGGGGGACAGGGACTCCTACGAGCAGTACTTC.

The rearrangement joins TRBV12-3 or TRBV12-4 to TRBJ1-2; D may be TRBD1 (5 bases). Trimming pared 3 bases from V and 8 bases from J, leaving 7 bases between. The CDR3 is made up of 11 amino acids. The CDR3 spells CASSFGGGYTF. The CDR3 DNA follows: TGTGCCAGCAGTTTCGGGGGGGGCTACACCTTC.

This chain uses TRBV5-4 with TRBJ2-5, with TRBD1 matching 9 bases. Germline V gives CDR1 SGHNT, CDR2 YYREEE (reference sequence). The V and J ends lost 3 bases and 5 bases, in that order; junction bases with no gene match: 5. CDR3 length: 14 residues. CDR3 nucleotide sequence: TGTGCCAGCAGCTGGGGACAGGGTGGGGAGACCCAGTACTTC. It yields the protein CASSWGQGGETQYF.

V is TRBV6-1 and J is TRBJ1-2; 7 bases line up with TRBD1. CDR3 length: 14 amino acids. J was trimmed by 8 bases and V by 3 bases; bases with no gene match: 9. The V gene's germline CDR1 is MNHNS and CDR2 SASEGT. CDR3 protein: CASSETGKVNGYTF. The DNA of the CDR3 is TGTGCCAGCAGTGAGACAGGGAAGGTGAACGGCTACACCTTC.